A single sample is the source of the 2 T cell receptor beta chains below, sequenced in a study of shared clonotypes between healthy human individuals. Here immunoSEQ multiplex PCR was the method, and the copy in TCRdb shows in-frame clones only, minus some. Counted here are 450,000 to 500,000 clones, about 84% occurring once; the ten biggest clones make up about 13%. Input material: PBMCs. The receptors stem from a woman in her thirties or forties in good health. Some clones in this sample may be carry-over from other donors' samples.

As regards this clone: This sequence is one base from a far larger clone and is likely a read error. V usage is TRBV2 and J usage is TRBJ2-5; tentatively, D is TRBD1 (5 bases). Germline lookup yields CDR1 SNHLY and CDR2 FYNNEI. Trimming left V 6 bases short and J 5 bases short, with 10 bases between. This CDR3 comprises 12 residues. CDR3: CASSGAGETQYF. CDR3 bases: TGTGCCAGCAGCGGAGCAGGGGAGACCCAGTACTTC.

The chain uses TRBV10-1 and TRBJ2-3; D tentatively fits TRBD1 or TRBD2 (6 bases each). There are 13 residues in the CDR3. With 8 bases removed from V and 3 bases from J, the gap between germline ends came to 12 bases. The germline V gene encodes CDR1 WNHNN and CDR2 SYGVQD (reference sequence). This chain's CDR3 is CASSKGGTDTQYF. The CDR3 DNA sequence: TGCGCCAGCTCGAAGGGGGGTACAGATACGCAGTATTTT.